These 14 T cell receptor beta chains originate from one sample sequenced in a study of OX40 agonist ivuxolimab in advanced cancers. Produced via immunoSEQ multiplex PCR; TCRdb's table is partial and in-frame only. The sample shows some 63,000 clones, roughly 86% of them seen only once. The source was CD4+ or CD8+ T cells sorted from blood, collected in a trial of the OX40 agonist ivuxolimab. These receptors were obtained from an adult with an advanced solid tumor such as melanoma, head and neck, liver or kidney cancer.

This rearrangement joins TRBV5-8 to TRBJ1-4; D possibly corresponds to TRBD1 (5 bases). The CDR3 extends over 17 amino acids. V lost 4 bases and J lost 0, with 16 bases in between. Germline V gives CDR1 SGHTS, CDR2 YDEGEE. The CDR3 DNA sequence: TGTGCCAGCAGCCGCCAGGGCTATTTTGCAACTAATGAAAAACTGTTTTTT. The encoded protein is CASSRQGYFATNEKLFF.

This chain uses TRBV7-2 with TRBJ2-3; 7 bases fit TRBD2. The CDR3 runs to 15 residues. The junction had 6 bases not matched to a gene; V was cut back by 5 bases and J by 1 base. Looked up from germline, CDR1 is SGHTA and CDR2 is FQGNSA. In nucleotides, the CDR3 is TGTGCCAGCAGCCGCCAGAGCGGGGGCACAGATACGCAGTATTTT. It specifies CASSRQSGGTDTQYF.

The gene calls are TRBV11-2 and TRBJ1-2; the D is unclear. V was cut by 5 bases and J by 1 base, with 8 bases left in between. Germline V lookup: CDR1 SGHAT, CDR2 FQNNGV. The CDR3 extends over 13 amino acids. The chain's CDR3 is CASSHRSNYGYTF. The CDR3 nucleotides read TGTGCCAGCAGCCATCGCAGTAACTATGGCTACACCTTC.

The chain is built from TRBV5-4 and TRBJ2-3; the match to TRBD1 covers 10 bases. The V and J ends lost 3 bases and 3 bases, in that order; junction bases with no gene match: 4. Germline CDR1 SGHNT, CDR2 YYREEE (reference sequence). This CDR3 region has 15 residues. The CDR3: CASSWGQGRTDTQYF. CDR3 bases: TGTGCCAGCAGCTGGGGACAGGGGCGGACAGATACGCAGTATTTT.

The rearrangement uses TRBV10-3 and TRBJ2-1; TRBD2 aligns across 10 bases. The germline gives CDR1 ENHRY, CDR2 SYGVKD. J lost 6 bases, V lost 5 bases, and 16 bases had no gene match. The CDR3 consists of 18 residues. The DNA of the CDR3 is TGTGCCATCAGTTCCGGTGGGGTAGATAGCGGGAGGTTCAATGAGCAGTTCTTC. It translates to CAISSGGVDSGRFNEQFF.

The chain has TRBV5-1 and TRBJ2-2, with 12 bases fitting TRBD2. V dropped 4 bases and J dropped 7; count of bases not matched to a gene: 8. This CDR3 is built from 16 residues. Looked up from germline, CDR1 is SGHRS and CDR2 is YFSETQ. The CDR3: CASSPYQLAGGGELFF. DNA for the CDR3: TGCGCCAGCAGCCCGTACCAACTAGCGGGAGGCGGGGAGCTGTTTTTT.

In nucleotides, the CDR3 is TGTGCCAGCAGCTTGCCAGGGCATACGGAAAAACTGTTTTTT. Its translation is CASSLPGHTEKLFF. The rearrangement joins TRBV5-6 to TRBJ1-4; D possibly corresponds to TRBD1 (5 bases). Germline values: CDR1 SGHDT, CDR2 YYEEEE. The CDR3 runs 14 residues. V lost 1 base to trimming and J lost 8 bases, with 12 bases between them.

The DNA for the CDR3 is TGTGCCAGCACCCCCGGCAGGGGACGCTACTCTGGAAACACCATATATTTT. Its protein is CASTPGRGRYSGNTIYF. This chain links TRBV7-2 with TRBJ1-3; perhaps TRBD1 as D (6 bases). V lost 7 bases to trimming and J lost 0 bases, with 19 bases between them. From germline, CDR1 is SGHTA and CDR2 FQGNSA. The CDR3 contains 17 residues.

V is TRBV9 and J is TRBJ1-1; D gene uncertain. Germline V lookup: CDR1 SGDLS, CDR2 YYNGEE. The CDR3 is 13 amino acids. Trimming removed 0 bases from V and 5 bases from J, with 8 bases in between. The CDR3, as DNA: TGTGCCAGCAGCGTAGGGGCAAATACTGAAGCTTTCTTT. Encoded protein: CASSVGANTEAFF.

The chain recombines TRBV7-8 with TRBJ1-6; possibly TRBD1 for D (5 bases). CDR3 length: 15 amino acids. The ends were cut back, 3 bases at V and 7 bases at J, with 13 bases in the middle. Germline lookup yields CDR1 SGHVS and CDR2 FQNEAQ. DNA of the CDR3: TGTGCCAGCAGCTTTGAGGGGTTGGGAAATTCACCCCTCCACTTT. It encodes CASSFEGLGNSPLHF.

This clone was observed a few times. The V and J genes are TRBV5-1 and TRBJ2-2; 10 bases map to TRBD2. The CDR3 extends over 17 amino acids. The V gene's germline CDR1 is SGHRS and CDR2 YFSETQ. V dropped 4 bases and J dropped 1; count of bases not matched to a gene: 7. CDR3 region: CASSPGAGGLNTGELFF. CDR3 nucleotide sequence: TGCGCCAGCAGCCCTGGAGCGGGGGGGCTGAACACCGGGGAGCTGTTTTTT.

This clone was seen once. This CDR3 is CASTSYSPLHF. In DNA, the CDR3 is TGTGCCAGCACTTCATATTCACCCCTCCACTTT. The V gene is TRBV6-1, the J gene TRBJ1-6; D gene ambiguous. Per the germline V gene, CDR1 is MNHNS and CDR2 is SASEGT. V lost 7 bases to trimming and J lost 8 bases, with 6 bases between them. This CDR3 contains 11 residues.

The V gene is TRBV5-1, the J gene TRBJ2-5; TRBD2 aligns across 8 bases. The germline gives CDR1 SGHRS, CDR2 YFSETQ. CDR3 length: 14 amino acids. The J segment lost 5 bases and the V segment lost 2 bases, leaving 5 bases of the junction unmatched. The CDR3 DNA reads TGCGCCAGCAGCTTCGATCGCGGGGGGGAGACCCAGTACTTC. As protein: CASSFDRGGETQYF.

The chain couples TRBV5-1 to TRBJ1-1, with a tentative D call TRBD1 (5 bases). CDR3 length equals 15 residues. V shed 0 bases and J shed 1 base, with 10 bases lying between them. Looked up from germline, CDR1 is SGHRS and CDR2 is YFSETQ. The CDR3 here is CASSLGQRSNTEAFF. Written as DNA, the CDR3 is TGCGCCAGCAGCTTGGGACAGCGTTCGAACACTGAAGCTTTCTTT.